Presented here are 19 T cell receptor beta chains from one specimen sequenced in a study of blood T cell repertoires in COVID-19. TCRdb keeps only in-frame clones here, not all; method: immunoSEQ multiplex PCR. The sample shows more than 300,000 clones, around nine tenths of them seen only once. Sequenced sample: PBMCs or T cells enriched from blood (not recorded which). The receptors originated from a woman aged 18-29 years who had recovered from COVID-19.

This rearrangement joins TRBV27 to TRBJ1-2, with TRBD1 matching 10 bases. With V trimmed by 7 bases and J by 7 bases, 6 bases remained unmatched. Germline CDR1 is MNHEY and CDR2 is SMNVEV (reference sequence). This CDR3 is built from 13 residues. CDR3 bases: TGTGCCAGCACAAGACAGGGGGCAGGTGGCTACACCTTC. It specifies CASTRQGAGGYTF.

In the case of this clone: Distinct nucleotide sequences in the sample also encode this CDR3. The rearrangement uses TRBV18 and TRBJ1-1; 8 nucleotides match TRBD1. The CDR3 sequence is 14 residues long. The junction had 4 bases not matched to a gene; V was cut back by 2 bases and J by 5 bases. Germline CDR1 reads KGHSH; CDR2 reads LQKENI. CDR3 sequence reads: CASSPGQGGTEAFF. As DNA, the CDR3 is TGTGCCAGCTCACCAGGACAGGGTGGGACTGAAGCTTTCTTT.

V is TRBV19 and J is TRBJ2-3; 9 bases fit TRBD1. Germline loops: CDR1 LNHDA, CDR2 SQIVND (reference sequence). The CDR3 has 17 residues. V was pared by 4 bases and J by 1 base, with 9 bases of the junction left unmatched. For the CDR3, the DNA is TGTGCCAGTAGTACACCGGGACAGGGATTGGGCACAGATACGCAGTATTTT. It encodes CASSTPGQGLGTDTQYF.

This chain joins TRBV2 and TRBJ1-3; 7 bases agree with TRBD1. The CDR3 length is 14 residues. Germline CDR1 and CDR2: SNHLY and FYNNEI. J lost 6 bases, V lost 3 bases, and 5 bases had no gene match. For the CDR3, the DNA is TGTGCCAGCAGTGACTTTGGGACAGCAAACACCATATATTTT. It is translated as CASSDFGTANTIYF.

The V gene is TRBV2, the J gene TRBJ1-4; D is ambiguous. The CDR3 runs 13 residues. Trimming took 5 bases from V and 6 from J, leaving 10 bases between them. Looked up from germline, CDR1 is SNHLY and CDR2 is FYNNEI. This chain's CDR3 is CASSWSEDEKLFF. DNA of the CDR3: TGTGCCAGCAGTTGGTCAGAAGATGAAAAACTGTTTTTT.

This chain uses TRBV10-2 with TRBJ1-1, with unresolved D. This CDR3 comprises 13 residues. V was clipped by 2 bases and J by 1 base, with 5 bases between them. Germline CDR1 WSHSY, CDR2 SAAADI. Here the CDR3 reads CASSENRNTEAFF. CDR3 nucleotide sequence: TGCGCCAGCAGTGAGAACAGGAACACTGAAGCTTTCTTT.

V gene TRBV10-3 combines with J gene TRBJ1-2; tentative D call: TRBD1 (6 bases). Germline lookup yields CDR1 ENHRY and CDR2 SYGVKD. V lost 3 bases and J 6 bases, leaving 14 bases between the germline ends. There are 14 residues in the CDR3. The CDR3 spells CAISDGGRMDGYTF. For the CDR3, the DNA is TGTGCCATCAGTGACGGGGGGCGAATGGATGGCTACACCTTC.

This clone was seen once. The chain combines TRBV4-2 with TRBJ2-7; TRBD1 agrees at 7 bases. Trimming cost V 3 bases and J 6 bases; bases outside gene matches: 2. This CDR3 has 12 residues. Looked up from germline, CDR1 is LGHNA and CDR2 is YNFKEQ. The CDR3 DNA is TGTGCCAGCAGCCATAACAGGGGCGAGCAGTACTTC. Translated: CASSHNRGEQYF.

The rearrangement links TRBV5-5 to TRBJ2-1; D is possibly TRBD2 (8 bases). Germline-derived CDR1 and CDR2 are SGHKS and YYEKEE (reference sequence). V was pared by 4 bases and J by 8 bases, with 16 bases between. This CDR3 contains 14 residues. The CDR3 region is CASSREGANDEQFF. DNA of the CDR3: TGTGCCAGCAGCCGGGAGGGGGCGAATGATGAGCAGTTCTTC.

The J gene is TRBJ2-7, the V gene TRBV10-3; 7 bases align to TRBD1. Germline loops: CDR1 ENHRY, CDR2 SYGVKD. V trimming: 4 bases; J trimming: 1 base; junction bases outside the gene matches: 1. This CDR3 region has 13 residues. Written as DNA, the CDR3 is TGTGCCATCAGTGGGGACAGTTCCTACGAGCAGTACTTC. Residues: CAISGDSSYEQYF.

The chain employs TRBV5-4 and TRBJ2-7; 11 bases are shared with TRBD1. After removal of 4 bases from V and 3 bases from J, the junction contained 3 bases not matched to a gene. This CDR3 is built from 14 residues. CDR1 and CDR2 from the germline V gene are SGHNT and YYREEE (reference sequence). CDR3 protein: CASSPGTGGYEQYF. The CDR3 nucleotides read TGTGCCAGCAGCCCCGGGACAGGGGGCTACGAGCAGTACTTC. The full variable domain, its missing parts supplied by reference TRBV5-4 and TRBJ2-7, is ETGVTQSPTHLIKTRGQQVTLRCSSQSGHNTVSWYQQALGQGPQFIFQYYREEENGRGNFPPRFSGLQFPNYSSELNVNALELDDSALYLCASSPGTGGYEQYFGPGTRLTVT.

This chain joins TRBV30 and TRBJ2-3, with 10 bases identical to TRBD1. V gave up 8 bases and J gave up 4 bases; unmatched junction bases: 6. The CDR3 length is 13 residues. In germline, CDR1 is GTSNPN, CDR2 SVGIG (reference sequence). The CDR3 region is CAGRDRGPDTQYF. CDR3 nucleotides: TGTGCCGGCCGGGACAGGGGACCAGATACGCAGTATTTT. The variable domain in full, with the rest retrieved from reference TRBV30 and TRBJ2-3, is SQTIHQWPATLVQPVGSPLSLECTVEGTSNPNLYWYRQAAGRGLQLLFYSVGIGQISSEVPQNLSASRPQDRQFILSSKKLLLSDSGFYLCAGRDRGPDTQYFGPGTRLTVL.

This sequence joins TRBV30 and TRBJ2-5, with 9 positions matching TRBD2. J lost 4 bases, V lost 0 bases, and 6 bases had no gene match. The CDR3 covers 15 residues. CDR1 and CDR2 (germline): GTSNPN, SVGIG (reference sequence). The CDR3 region has the DNA TGTGCCTGGAGTGTAGGAGGTAGCGGGGGAGAGACCCAGTACTTC. Encoded protein: CAWSVGGSGGETQYF.

V and J are TRBV19 and TRBJ2-3; 11 bases fit TRBD2. The CDR3 extends over 17 amino acids. Trimming took 1 base from V and 2 from J; bases not matched to a gene: 5. The V gene's germline CDR1 is LNHDA and CDR2 SQIVND (reference sequence). CDR3 sequence reads: CASSIVPSGGPTDTQYF. In nucleotides, the CDR3 is TGTGCCAGTAGTATAGTTCCTAGCGGGGGGCCCACAGATACGCAGTATTTT.

This chain connects TRBV12-3 or TRBV12-4 to TRBJ1-1; weak D call: TRBD1 (6 bases). The CDR3 is 13 amino acids. V was pared by 6 bases and J by 6 bases, with 14 bases between. The CDR3 nucleotides are TGTGCCAGCAGAGGACAGCCCCGGCCTGAAGCTTTCTTT. Protein: CASRGQPRPEAFF.

The J gene is TRBJ1-3, the V gene TRBV18, with TRBD1 matching 10 bases. With 2 bases clipped from V and 6 bases from J, the junction kept 4 bases outside the gene matches. The germline V gene has CDR1 KGHSH and CDR2 LQKENI. The CDR3 contains 15 residues. This chain's CDR3 is CASSPGTGASNTIYF. CDR3 coding DNA: TGTGCCAGCTCACCAGGGACAGGGGCCTCAAACACCATATATTTT.

V is TRBV7-9 and J is TRBJ2-1; 11 bases match TRBD2. Germline lookup yields CDR1 SEHNR and CDR2 FQNEAQ (reference sequence). V gave up 2 bases and J gave up 8 bases; unmatched junction bases: 8. This CDR3 comprises 16 residues. The CDR3 DNA is TGTGCCAGCAGCTTATCGGCTAGCGGGGGGCCCGATGAGCAGTTCTTC. Residues: CASSLSASGGPDEQFF.

The chain is built from TRBV2 and TRBJ2-3; 8 bases align to TRBD1. CDR3 length: 16 residues. Germline CDR1 and CDR2: SNHLY and FYNNEI. Trimming removed 6 bases from V and 0 bases from J; junction bases left unmatched: 8. CDR3 residues: CASRGGDRRSTDTQYF. DNA of the CDR3: TGTGCCAGCAGAGGAGGGGACAGGAGAAGCACAGATACGCAGTATTTT.

The V and J genes are TRBV5-1 and TRBJ2-5, with D possibly TRBD1 on 6 matching bases. The CDR3 totals 15 residues. CDR1 and CDR2 (germline): SGHRS, YFSETQ. V gave up 7 bases and J gave up 1 base, with 17 bases separating them. This chain's CDR3 is CASWQGTNVQETQYF. The CDR3 nucleotides are TGCGCCAGCTGGCAGGGGACAAATGTCCAAGAGACCCAGTACTTC.